The rows below give T cell receptor beta chains drawn from one sample of a study of identical twins. TCRdb independently ran MiXCR on the 5' RACE reads; one entry per CDR3 protein. The sample includes more than 650,000 distinct CDR3 sequences, approximately 6.1% of them seen just once. The sequencing sample was made of naive T cells sorted from blood. The receptors were gathered from a man between 18 and 35 years old in good health. The CDR3 runs from the conserved cysteine through the conserved F or W. Fields, in order: D gene, clone size, V gene, J gene, CDR3 protein, CDR3 DNA. The D gene is left open where the match is weak. The size field is filled for only some rows; it gives once, few, many or a size class.

-,many,TRBV3-1,TRBJ1-2,CASSLTKIRTELGVYTF,TGTGCCAGCAGCCTAACCAAAATCCGGACAGAACTTGGTGTCTACACCTTC
-,many,TRBV12-3/TRBV12-4,TRBJ2-5,CASSLSAAAQTQYF,TGTGCCAGCAGTTTATCGGCAGCGGCCCAGACCCAGTACTTC
-,-,TRBV20-1,TRBJ1-4,CSALSGSTNEKLFF,TGCAGTGCCCTTTCAGGGTCGACTAATGAAAAACTGTTTTTT
-,many,TRBV15,TRBJ2-7,CATGTPTLREQYF,TGTGCCACCGGGACTCCTACCCTGAGGGAGCAGTACTTC
-,many,TRBV4-2,TRBJ1-4,CASSQEFALAPHLNEKLFF,TGTGCCAGCAGCCAAGAGTTCGCATTGGCTCCTCACCTCAATGAAAAACTGTTTTTT
-,-,TRBV29-1,TRBJ1-2,CSVEGVDGYTF,TGCAGCGTTGAGGGGGTGGATGGCTACACCTTC
-,many,TRBV5-1,TRBJ2-2,CASSWMVGDTGELFF,TGCGCCAGCAGCTGGATGGTCGGGGACACCGGGGAGCTGTTTTTT
-,few,TRBV10-3,TRBJ1-4,CAIRGGRSDNEKLFF,TGTGCCATCAGGGGGGGTCGCAGCGATAATGAAAAACTGTTTTTT
-,many,TRBV15,TRBJ2-3,CATSRGAGGSATDTQYF,TGTGCCACCAGCAGGGGGGCCGGTGGTAGCGCGACAGATACGCAGTATTTT
TRBD1,few,TRBV20-1,TRBJ1-1,CSAPNRGTGGTEAFF,TGCAGTGCTCCGAACCGGGGAACAGGGGGCACTGAAGCTTTCTTT
TRBD1,many,TRBV5-1,TRBJ2-7,CASTPGQRTYEQYF,TGCGCCAGCACTCCGGGACAGCGCACCTACGAGCAGTACTTC
TRBD2,few,TRBV7-9,TRBJ2-1,CASRNQAGSSYNEQFF,TGTGCCAGCAGGAATCAAGCGGGAAGCTCCTACAATGAGCAGTTCTTC
TRBD2,few,TRBV29-1,TRBJ2-1,CSGGQTSGRASTQFF,TGCAGCGGCGGGCAGACTAGCGGGAGGGCATCGACTCAGTTCTTC
TRBD1,many,TRBV28,TRBJ2-3,CASSRRQGVDTQYF,TGTGCCAGCAGCCGCCGACAGGGGGTAGATACGCAGTATTTT
TRBD1,-,TRBV6-2/TRBV6-3,TRBJ2-5,CASRTRTGEETQYF,TGTGCCAGCAGAACTCGGACAGGGGAAGAGACCCAGTACTTC
TRBD2,-,TRBV5-1,TRBJ2-5,CASSWTSEETQYF,TGCGCCAGCAGTTGGACTAGCGAAGAGACCCAGTACTTC
-,many,TRBV5-1,TRBJ2-3,CASSSSVDTQYF,TGCGCCAGCAGCTCTTCGGTGGATACGCAGTATTTT
-,many,TRBV29-1,TRBJ2-5,CSVEDLGQQETQYF,TGCAGCGTTGAAGATCTAGGGCAGCAAGAGACCCAGTACTTC
-,few,TRBV10-3,TRBJ2-1,CAIRLAESSYNEQFF,TGTGCCATCAGGTTAGCGGAGAGCTCCTACAATGAGCAGTTCTTC
-,few,TRBV5-1,TRBJ2-7,CASSLESGLTFYEQYF,TGCGCCAGCAGCTTGGAGTCGGGACTGACATTCTACGAGCAGTACTTC
-,many,TRBV12-3/TRBV12-4,TRBJ2-7,CASSPRWERKTYEQYF,TGTGCCAGCAGTCCCCGTTGGGAGCGGAAAACCTACGAGCAGTACTTC
-,many,TRBV4-3,TRBJ2-2,CASSRGSNTGELFF,TGCGCCAGCTCTAGGGGCTCTAACACCGGGGAGCTGTTTTTT
-,many,TRBV12-3/TRBV12-4,TRBJ2-5,CASSLGGGDLQETQYF,TGTGCCAGCAGTTTAGGCGGCGGGGACCTTCAAGAGACCCAGTACTTC
TRBD2,many,TRBV20-1,TRBJ2-3,CSARGLAESSPSTDTQYF,TGCAGTGCTAGGGGACTAGCGGAAAGCTCTCCTAGCACAGATACGCAGTATTTT
-,many,TRBV12-3/TRBV12-4,TRBJ2-7,CASSLVGSAYEQYF,TGTGCCAGCAGTTTGGTCGGCAGCGCCTACGAGCAGTACTTC
-,-,TRBV3-1,TRBJ2-2,CASSHQSTGELFF,TGTGCCAGCAGCCACCAGTCCACCGGGGAGCTGTTTTTT
TRBD1,few,TRBV20-1,TRBJ2-1,CSASRMGQGAYNEQFF,TGCAGTGCTTCCAGAATGGGGCAGGGGGCCTACAATGAGCAGTTCTTC
-,many,TRBV4-3,TRBJ1-5,CASSQWVSQPQHF,TGCGCCAGCAGCCAATGGGTTTCTCAGCCCCAGCATTTT
TRBD1,-,TRBV11-2,TRBJ2-7,CASSSDSGTGYEQYF,TGTGCCAGCAGCTCCGATTCCGGGACAGGGTACGAGCAGTACTTC
-,many,TRBV20-1,TRBJ2-5,CSASELRQETQYF,TGCAGTGCTAGTGAGCTACGACAAGAGACCCAGTACTTC
TRBD2,many,TRBV24-1,TRBJ2-1,CATSVSSSGRSFQYNEQFF,TGTGCCACCAGTGTAAGTTCTAGCGGGAGGTCATTCCAGTACAATGAGCAGTTCTTC
TRBD2,many,TRBV20-1,TRBJ2-1,CSARDPASGRNEQFF,TGCAGTGCTAGAGATCCAGCTAGCGGGAGGAATGAGCAGTTCTTC
-,many,TRBV12-3/TRBV12-4,TRBJ1-5,CASSFRTTEPQHF,TGTGCCAGCAGTTTCAGGACGACAGAGCCCCAGCATTTT
TRBD2,few,TRBV4-2,TRBJ2-2,CASSQQSSGVTGELFF,TGTGCCAGCAGCCAACAATCTAGCGGGGTCACCGGGGAGCTGTTTTTT
-,few,TRBV7-8,TRBJ2-3,CASSFLLGDTQYF,TGTGCCAGCAGCTTCCTGTTGGGGGATACGCAGTATTTT
-,few,TRBV12-3/TRBV12-4,TRBJ1-1,CASTHPTGLNTEAFF,TGTGCCAGCACCCACCCTACAGGGCTCAACACTGAAGCTTTCTTT
-,few,TRBV6-2/TRBV6-3,TRBJ2-7,CASSYPASRFGGYEQYF,TGTGCCAGCAGTTACCCGGCATCACGGTTTGGAGGCTACGAGCAGTACTTC
TRBD2,many,TRBV10-3,TRBJ2-3,CAISEPPGLAGTDTQYF,TGTGCCATCAGTGAGCCCCCGGGACTAGCGGGCACAGATACGCAGTATTTT
TRBD1,few,TRBV28,TRBJ1-5,CASSGPGQGGRAQHF,TGTGCCAGCAGTGGACCGGGACAGGGTGGAAGGGCCCAGCATTTT
-,few,TRBV4-2,TRBJ2-3,CASIVVGRWGHRALKKDTQYF,TGTGCCAGCATCGTCGTGGGTCGTTGGGGTCACAGGGCATTAAAGAAAGATACGCAGTATTTT
TRBD1,many,TRBV7-2,TRBJ2-3,CASSLATGVKIDTQYF,TGTGCCAGCAGCTTAGCCACAGGGGTGAAGATAGATACGCAGTATTTT
TRBD1,many,TRBV20-1,TRBJ2-1,CSATGHPRGPYNEQFF,TGCAGTGCTACCGGACACCCCAGGGGGCCCTACAATGAGCAGTTCTTC
TRBD1,-,TRBV2,TRBJ2-4,CASSEERAGGKNIQYF,TGTGCCAGCAGTGAAGAGAGGGCAGGGGGCAAAAACATTCAGTACTTC
-,many,TRBV29-1,TRBJ2-7,CSYHNQGTQYF,TGCAGCTACCATAATCAGGGGACTCAGTACTTC
-,-,TRBV6-1,TRBJ1-3,CASSVSSQPYSGNTIYF,TGTGCCAGCAGTGTGTCCTCCCAGCCGTACTCTGGAAACACCATATATTTT
-,-,TRBV6-5,TRBJ2-7,CASSSPRDGAYEQYF,TGTGCCAGCAGTTCCCCCCGGGACGGAGCCTACGAGCAGTACTTC
TRBD1,-,TRBV27,TRBJ2-3,CASSFFGTESTDTQYF,TGTGCCAGCAGTTTCTTCGGGACAGAGAGCACAGATACGCAGTATTTT
-,few,TRBV5-6,TRBJ2-2,CASSLVRQANTGELFF,TGTGCCAGCAGCTTGGTACGCCAGGCGAACACCGGGGAGCTGTTTTTT
TRBD1,many,TRBV14,TRBJ2-1,CASSQEPGQGYNEQFF,TGTGCCAGCAGCCAGGAACCGGGACAGGGGTACAATGAGCAGTTCTTC
TRBD2,many,TRBV5-1,TRBJ2-1,CASSGLAGDGNEQFF,TGCGCCAGCAGCGGACTAGCGGGAGATGGCAATGAGCAGTTCTTC
-,many,TRBV7-2,TRBJ2-4,CASSLAGRNIQYF,TGTGCCAGCAGCTTAGCGGGACGGAACATTCAGTACTTC
-,many,TRBV12-3/TRBV12-4,TRBJ1-2,CASSLDLRGNYGYTF,TGTGCCAGCAGCCTAGACCTCCGAGGCAACTATGGCTACACCTTC
-,many,TRBV29-1,TRBJ2-6,CSVAKGTPQGANVLTF,TGCAGCGTGGCGAAAGGGACACCCCAAGGGGCCAACGTCCTGACTTTC
-,few,TRBV15,TRBJ2-2,CATSMTPRWDTGELFF,TGTGCCACCAGCATGACCCCCCGGTGGGACACCGGGGAGCTGTTTTTT